Each of the 28 T cell receptor beta chains below was sequenced from the same sample in a study of a mutant IDH1 vaccine in newly diagnosed glioma. Specified time point: baseline, week 1 (first vaccination visit). Sample treatment: pre-vaccination baseline after standard-of-care therapy. This table comes from immunoSEQ multiplex PCR, and its TCRdb copy is limited to in-frame clones, with some not included. Among 30,000 to 40,000 clones listed, under 80% were seen once. The input for sequencing was PBMCs, taken from a glioma patient treated with radiotherapy, temozolomide or both. All receptors derive from a middle-aged man with glioma. Some clones in this sample may be carry-over from other donors' samples.

The V gene is TRBV5-1, the J gene TRBJ1-4; the match to TRBD1 covers 9 bases. The CDR3 length is 15 residues. Germline V CDR1 and CDR2: SGHRS, YFSETQ. V dropped 3 bases and J dropped 7; count of bases not matched to a gene: 7. The CDR3 region is CASSSSGTGTEKLFF. The CDR3, as DNA: TGCGCCAGCAGCTCGTCCGGGACAGGGACTGAAAAACTGTTTTTT.

V usage is TRBV29-1 and J usage is TRBJ1-2, with TRBD1 as a possible D gene (6 bases). CDR1 is SQVTM, CDR2 ANQGSEA, per germline. V shed 0 bases and J shed 2 bases, with 13 bases lying between them. The CDR3 sequence is 15 residues long. CDR3 protein: CSVEDRKGGNYGYTF. DNA of the CDR3: TGCAGCGTTGAAGATCGGAAAGGGGGAAACTATGGCTACACCTTC.

The chain is built from TRBV6-5 and TRBJ1-1; D is unclear. Germline loops: CDR1 MNHEY, CDR2 SVGAGI. This CDR3 is built from 13 residues. Trimming cost V 6 bases and J 3 bases, with 11 bases left between them. CDR3 DNA: TGTGCCAGCAGCAAAGAGGTATACACTGAAGCTTTCTTT. Protein sequence: CASSKEVYTEAFF.

The chain recombines TRBV5-8 with TRBJ2-7; D gene ambiguous. The V end was cut by 1 base, the J end by 2 bases, with 19 bases between. The germline CDR1 and CDR2 sequences are SGHTS and YDEGEE. The CDR3 covers 17 residues. CDR3 in DNA: TGTGCCAGCAGCTTGAGTGGGTTCAAACCCTCTACCTACGAGCAGTACTTC. Amino acids: CASSLSGFKPSTYEQYF.

The rearrangement joins TRBV6-6 to TRBJ1-5; a weak D match, TRBD1 (5 bases). Germline CDR1 and CDR2: MNHNY and SVGAGI (reference sequence). V lost 0 bases to trimming and J lost 9 bases, with 15 bases between them. The CDR3 contains 15 residues. The CDR3 sequence is CASSYSGEGLGPQHF. CDR3 nucleotides: TGTGCCAGCAGTTACTCGGGGGAGGGGTTGGGGCCCCAGCATTTT.

Only a few counts were recorded for this clone. V is TRBV19 and J is TRBJ1-1; TRBD1 matches 12 bases. The CDR3 has 16 residues. Germline CDR1 reads LNHDA; CDR2 reads SQIVND (reference sequence). With 5 bases clipped from V and 4 bases from J, the junction kept 8 bases outside the gene matches. The CDR3 here is CASSSGTGGRGTEAFF. For the CDR3, the DNA is TGTGCCAGTAGTTCCGGGACAGGGGGCAGGGGCACTGAAGCTTTCTTT.

This clone was seen only once. This chain's CDR3 is CASRRAGLYNEQFF. CDR3 nucleotides: TGCGCCAGCAGGCGAGCGGGGCTCTACAATGAGCAGTTCTTC. The chain is built from TRBV5-1 and TRBJ2-1; 7 bases align to TRBD2. Germline lookup yields CDR1 SGHRS and CDR2 YFSETQ. CDR3 size: 14 residues. V dropped 5 bases and J dropped 3; count of bases not matched to a gene: 5. The complete variable domain, with remaining parts taken from reference TRBV5-1 and TRBJ2-1, reads KAGVTQTPRYLIKTRGQQVTLSCSPISGHRSVSWYQQTPGQGLQFLFEYFSETQRNKGNFPGRFSGRQFSNSRSEMNVSTLELGDSALYLCASRRAGLYNEQFFGPGTRLTVL.

J is TRBJ1-1 and V is TRBV10-3; 7 bases match TRBD1. Germline CDR1 is ENHRY and CDR2 is SYGVKD. With V trimmed by 9 bases and J by 4 bases, 8 bases remained unmatched. CDR3 length equals 13 residues. The CDR3 is CAIEQGQGTEAFF. The DNA for the CDR3 is TGTGCCATAGAACAGGGGCAGGGCACTGAAGCTTTCTTT.

As DNA, the CDR3 is TGTGCCAGCAGTGAAATTCTCTACGAGCAGTACTTC. Its protein is CASSEILYEQYF. V and J are TRBV6-1 and TRBJ2-7, with D unresolved. The CDR3 contains 12 residues. The germline V and J ends were trimmed by 2 bases and 3 bases, with 5 bases remaining between them. Germline V gene sequence: CDR1 MNHNS, CDR2 SASEGT.

This chain uses TRBV7-2 with TRBJ2-7; TRBD1 is a possible D gene (5 bases). The V end was cut by 3 bases, the J end by 2 bases, with 8 bases between. The CDR3 length is 13 residues. CDR1 is SGHTA, CDR2 FQGNSA, per germline. The CDR3 is CASSFQGTYEQYF. The CDR3 DNA reads TGTGCCAGCAGCTTTCAGGGCACCTACGAGCAGTACTTC.

This chain connects TRBV9 to TRBJ2-2; 10 bases fit TRBD2. Germline V lookup: CDR1 SGDLS, CDR2 YYNGEE. The CDR3 has 17 residues. V dropped 2 bases and J dropped 7; count of bases not matched to a gene: 11. CDR3 coding DNA: TGTGCCAGCAGCGTCGGACTAGCGGACCATGTAATCGGGGAGCTGTTTTTT. It translates to CASSVGLADHVIGELFF.

V gene TRBV7-2 combines with J gene TRBJ1-3, with 7 bases matching TRBD1. CDR1 and CDR2 (germline): SGHTA, FQGNSA. The CDR3 spans 19 residues. Trimming removed 1 base from V and 0 bases from J; junction bases left unmatched: 12. The CDR3 region is CASSLGEPGQLSSGNTIYF. CDR3 sequence (DNA): TGTGCCAGCAGCTTAGGCGAACCGGGACAGCTAAGCTCTGGAAACACCATATATTTT.

The chain uses TRBV19 and TRBJ1-5; D is uncertain. This CDR3 has 14 residues. Germline V lookup: CDR1 LNHDA, CDR2 SQIVND (reference sequence). V lost 0 bases and J 11 bases, leaving 14 bases between the germline ends. The CDR3 protein is CASSIDRITQTQHF. CDR3 nucleotide sequence: TGTGCCAGTAGTATAGATCGGATCACCCAGACCCAGCATTTT.

This chain joins TRBV5-1 and TRBJ2-2; D is undetermined. The CDR3 length is 15 residues. The germline CDR1 and CDR2 sequences are SGHRS and YFSETQ. With 0 bases removed from V and 0 bases from J, the gap between germline ends came to 6 bases. Here the CDR3 DNA reads TGCGCCAGCAGCTTGGAGGTGGCGAACACCGGGGAGCTGTTTTTT. Translation: CASSLEVANTGELFF.

The V call is TRBV2, the J call TRBJ2-6; 10 nucleotides line up with TRBD1. This CDR3 has 15 residues. Germline V CDR1 and CDR2: SNHLY, FYNNEI. The junction had 4 bases not matched to a gene; V was cut back by 5 bases and J by 6 bases. The CDR3 nucleotides read TGTGCCAGCAGTCGGGACAGGGGTATGGCCAACGTCCTGACTTTC. It is translated as CASSRDRGMANVLTF. Complete variable domain (other parts from reference TRBV2 and TRBJ2-6): EPEVTQTPSHQVTQMGQEVILRCVPISNHLYFYWYRQILGQKVEFLVSFYNNEISEKSEIFDDQFSVERPDGSNFTLKIRSTKLEDSAMYFCASSRDRGMANVLTFGAGSRLTVL.

V gene TRBV6-5 combines with J gene TRBJ2-5; 11 nucleotides line up with TRBD2. Germline V gene data show CDR1 as MNHEY and CDR2 as SVGAGI. The CDR3 spans 15 residues. Trimming at V came to 6 bases and at J to 3 bases, leaving 6 bases not matched to a gene. The CDR3 sequence: CASSLAGGSEETQYF. The CDR3 coding sequence is TGTGCCAGCAGCCTAGCGGGGGGCTCGGAAGAGACCCAGTACTTC.

This clone came up once. The rearrangement joins TRBV6-1 to TRBJ2-1; D remains unclear. This CDR3 has 12 residues. Germline V gene data show CDR1 as MNHNS and CDR2 as SASEGT. Trimming pared 7 bases from V and 7 bases from J, leaving 11 bases between. The CDR3 DNA reads as TGTGCCAGCATCTCGGGCGGTAATGAGCAGTTCTTC. Amino acids: CASISGGNEQFF.

By share, this clone ranks as medium-sized (0.01 to 0.1%). This chain connects TRBV15 to TRBJ1-2, with D possibly being TRBD1 (5 bases). V gave up 2 bases and J gave up 5 bases, with 9 bases separating them. This CDR3 region has 13 residues. Germline V gene lookup returns CDR1 LNHNV and CDR2 YYDKDF (reference sequence). Written as DNA, the CDR3 is TGTGCCACCAGCAGACAGGGAGAGTATGGCTACACCTTC. The encoded protein is CATSRQGEYGYTF.

The chain combines TRBV9 with TRBJ1-2; tentatively, D is TRBD1 (6 bases). V shed 3 bases and J shed 2 bases, with 14 bases lying between them. The CDR3 spans 15 residues. Germline CDR1 is SGDLS and CDR2 is YYNGEE. The CDR3 is CASSATLQGNYGYTF. As DNA, the CDR3 is TGTGCCAGCAGCGCCACCTTACAGGGAAACTATGGCTACACCTTC. Full variable domain (rest looked up from reference TRBV9 and TRBJ1-2): DSGVTQTPKHLITATGQRVTLRCSPRSGDLSVYWYQQSLDQGLQFLIQYYNGEERAKGNILERFSAQQFPDLHSELNLSSLELGDSALYFCASSATLQGNYGYTFGSGTRLTVV.

By share, this clone ranks as medium-sized (0.01 to 0.1%). V usage is TRBV6-1 and J usage is TRBJ1-1; no firm D call. The ends were cut back, 6 bases at V and 11 bases at J, with 16 bases in the middle. Germline CDR1 MNHNS, CDR2 SASEGT. The CDR3 runs to 12 residues. Written as DNA, the CDR3 is TGTGCCAGCAGGGCCTCGACCGAAAAGGCTTTCTTT. Translating it yields CASRASTEKAFF.

The chain couples TRBV5-4 to TRBJ2-1, with 7 positions matching TRBD2. This CDR3 has 14 amino acids. V lost 6 bases to trimming and J lost 7 bases; unmatched junction nucleotides: 10. Germline V gene data show CDR1 as SGHNT and CDR2 as YYREEE (reference sequence). This CDR3 is CASIVTSLLNEQFF. The CDR3 coding sequence is TGTGCCAGCATCGTGACTAGCCTCCTTAATGAGCAGTTCTTC.

The sample holds a few counts of this clone. The J gene is TRBJ1-5, the V gene TRBV29-1; maybe TRBD1 (5 bases). Between the trimmed V and J ends, which lost 4 bases and 2 bases, there was a span of 9 bases. CDR1 is SQVTM and CDR2 is ANQGSEA in the germline V gene. This CDR3 spans 13 amino acids. Here the CDR3 DNA reads TGCAGCGTTGTAGGGGTAGGCAATCAGCCCCAGCATTTT. This translates into CSVVGVGNQPQHF.

The chain couples TRBV4-1 to TRBJ2-5, with 11 bases matching TRBD2. V was pared by 1 base and J by 2 bases, with 12 bases of the junction left unmatched. The CDR3 loop spans 19 amino acids. Germline assignment: CDR1 MGHRA and CDR2 YSYEKL. The chain's CDR3 is CASSQGRLRLAGGQETQYF. CDR3 coding DNA: TGCGCCAGCAGCCAAGGGAGATTGAGGCTAGCGGGGGGACAAGAGACCCAGTACTTC.

The chain joins TRBV19 to TRBJ2-7; D not certain. CDR3 size: 13 residues. Germline V CDR1 and CDR2: LNHDA, SQIVND (reference sequence). The V and J ends lost 1 base and 3 bases respectively, with 7 bases between them. Here the CDR3 reads CASSIGGFYEQYF. The CDR3, as DNA: TGTGCCAGTAGTATAGGCGGCTTCTACGAGCAGTACTTC.

This chain connects TRBV5-1 to TRBJ2-5; D is uncertain. The CDR3 runs 13 residues. V lost 2 bases, J lost 3 bases, and 8 bases lay in between. The V gene's germline CDR1 is SGHRS and CDR2 YFSETQ. The CDR3 sequence is CASSFPGEETQYF. In nucleotides, the CDR3 is TGCGCCAGCAGCTTCCCTGGGGAAGAGACCCAGTACTTC. Based on the CDR3 plus reference TRBV5-1 and TRBJ2-5, the full variable domain is KAGVTQTPRYLIKTRGQQVTLSCSPISGHRSVSWYQQTPGQGLQFLFEYFSETQRNKGNFPGRFSGRQFSNSRSEMNVSTLELGDSALYLCASSFPGEETQYFGPGTRLLVL.

V usage is TRBV28 and J usage is TRBJ1-2; D is possibly TRBD1 (6 bases). With 6 bases removed from V and 5 bases from J, the gap between germline ends came to 13 bases. Per the germline V gene, CDR1 is MDHEN and CDR2 is SYDVKM. This CDR3 has 13 amino acids. For the CDR3, the DNA is TGTGCCAGCAGACGGACAGAAACATATGGCTACACCTTC. Translation: CASRRTETYGYTF.

The chain uses TRBV5-1 and TRBJ2-7, with 10 bases that match TRBD1. This CDR3 spans 14 amino acids. V dropped 3 bases and J dropped 7; count of bases not matched to a gene: 7. Germline CDR1 and CDR2: SGHRS and YFSETQ. Here the CDR3 reads CASSSRDRGREQYF. CDR3 DNA sequence: TGCGCCAGCAGCTCCCGGGACAGGGGACGAGAGCAGTACTTC. Full variable domain (remainder filled in from reference TRBV5-1 and TRBJ2-7): KAGVTQTPRYLIKTRGQQVTLSCSPISGHRSVSWYQQTPGQGLQFLFEYFSETQRNKGNFPGRFSGRQFSNSRSEMNVSTLELGDSALYLCASSSRDRGREQYFGPGTRLTVT.

The rearrangement uses TRBV29-1 and TRBJ2-5, with D possibly being TRBD1 or TRBD2 (6 bases each). CDR3 length equals 14 residues. V lost 1 base and J 5 bases, leaving 14 bases between the germline ends. The germline CDR1 and CDR2 sequences are SQVTM and ANQGSEA. In DNA form, the CDR3 reads TGCAGCGTTGAAGGAGGAGGGGGGTTTGAGACCCAGTACTTC. As protein: CSVEGGGGFETQYF.